The T cell receptor beta chain under discussion was sequenced for a study of cytomegalovirus exposure and HLA in healthy donors. Only a few counts were recorded for this clone. The PCR made use of 60 Vbeta and 13 Jbeta primers. Using immunoSEQ multiplex PCR, the repertoire was profiled, and TCRdb retains in-frame clones only, with some absent. The sample records some 240,000 clones, about nine tenths being singletons. V lost 3 bases and J lost 4, with 17 bases in between. The V gene's germline CDR1 is SGHDT and CDR2 YYEEEE. CDR3 length equals 15 residues. This sequence was found in a girl aged 2 to 9 in good health and CMV-seronegative. Sample: PBMCs. V and J are TRBV5-6 and TRBJ2-7; TRBD1 is a possible D gene (5 bases). This chain's CDR3 is CASSSSGFLAYEQYF. For the CDR3, the DNA is TGTGCCAGCAGCTCTTCAGGGTTCTTGGCTTACGAGCAGTACTTC.